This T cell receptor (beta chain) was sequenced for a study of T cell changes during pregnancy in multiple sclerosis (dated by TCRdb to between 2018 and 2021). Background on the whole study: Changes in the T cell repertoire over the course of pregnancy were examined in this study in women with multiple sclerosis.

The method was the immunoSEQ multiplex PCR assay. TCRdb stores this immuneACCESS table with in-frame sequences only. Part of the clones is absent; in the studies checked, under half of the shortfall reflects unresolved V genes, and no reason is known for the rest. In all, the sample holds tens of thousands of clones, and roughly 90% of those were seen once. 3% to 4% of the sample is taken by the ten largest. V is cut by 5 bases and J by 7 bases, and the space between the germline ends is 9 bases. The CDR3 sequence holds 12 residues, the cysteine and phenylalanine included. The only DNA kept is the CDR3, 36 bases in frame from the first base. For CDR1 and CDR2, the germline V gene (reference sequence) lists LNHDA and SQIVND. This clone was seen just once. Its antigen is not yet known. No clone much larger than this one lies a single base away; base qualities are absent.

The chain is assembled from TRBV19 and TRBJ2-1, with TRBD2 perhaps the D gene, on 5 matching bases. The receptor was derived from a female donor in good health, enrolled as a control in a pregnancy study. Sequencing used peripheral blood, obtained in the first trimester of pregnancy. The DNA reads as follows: TGTGCCAGTAGTCTTGGACTGAATGAGCAGTTCTTC. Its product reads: CASSLGLNEQFF.